This T cell receptor beta chain was sequenced in a study of early T cells in non-severe SARS-CoV-2 infection. The V gene end was trimmed by 3 bases and the J gene end by 7 bases; junction bases not matched to a gene: 6. The V gene's germline CDR1 is MDHEN and CDR2 SYDVKM. The CDR3 has 15 amino acids. The protocol attached unique molecular identifiers to individual cDNA molecules. TCRdb redid the calling of the 5' RACE reads with MiXCR, one entry per CDR3 protein. The data hold roughly 34,000 distinct CDR3 sequences, with around 7% observed a single time. As concerns this clonotype: Antigen: not known.

Study results and limitations: Database matching using VDJdb favored anti-spike CD8 responses, with private and CD4 specificities left missing.

This receptor was taken from an adult who was a healthcare worker with PCR-confirmed SARS-CoV-2 infection or an uninfected control (not recorded which). The V call is TRBV28, the J call TRBJ2-1; 10 bases align to TRBD2. The sequencing used whole blood, collected at baseline. CDR3 region: CASSLELAGRNEQFF. The CDR3 bases are TGTGCCAGCAGTTTGGAACTAGCGGGACGGAATGAGCAGTTCTTC.